This T cell receptor beta chain stems from a study of blood T cell repertoires in COVID-19. Study summary: T cells, B-cell-depleted T cells, or PBMCs supplied cDNA or gDNA.

The table lists this clone with a few counts. Profiling relied on immunoSEQ multiplex PCR, and the TCRdb table lists in-frame clones only, not all of them. The profile shows 490,000 or so clones, 85% to 90% of them singletons. V lost 2 bases and J 10 bases, leaving 8 bases between the germline ends. The length of the CDR3 is 11 residues. The study assigned cohorts using participant-reported clinical history. What the recovered Cohort 3 donors had was two negative PCRs, clearance, or symptom resolution. The chain couples TRBV12-3 or TRBV12-4 to TRBJ1-1; no definite D call. This clonotype originated in a woman in her 40s who had recovered from COVID-19. Sequenced sample: PBMCs or T cells enriched from blood (not recorded which). The DNA of the CDR3 is TGTGCCAGCAGTTTACTTAGCGGAGCTTTCTTT. Protein product: CASSLLSGAFF.